These 28 T cell receptor beta chains were sequenced from one sample in a study of identical twins. MiXCR was run by TCRdb on the 5' RACE reads, yielding one entry per CDR3 protein. In the table there are fewer than 900,000 distinct CDR3 sequences, approximately 22% of which are singletons. This sample was shared with a second study, whose subject was T cells expressing NK-cell markers.

The sequencing input was PBMCs. Source of these receptors: a young woman in good health.

This clonotype was seen repeatedly, ten times or more. V and J are TRBV3-1 and TRBJ2-1; D unclear. The CDR3 contains 16 residues. V shed 1 base and J shed 4 bases, with 14 bases lying between them. Germline V gene sequence: CDR1 LGHDT, CDR2 YNNKEL (reference sequence). The CDR3 region has the DNA TGTGCCAGCAGCCAAGGCAAGGGTTTAGTTTACAATGAGCAGTTCTTC. The encoded protein is CASSQGKGLVYNEQFF.

There are a few counts of this clonotype. The chain carries TRBV20-1 and TRBJ2-3, with TRBD2 matching over 11 bases. The CDR3 sequence is 15 residues long. CDR1 is DFQATT, CDR2 SNEGSKA, per germline (reference sequence). The V segment lost 6 bases and the J segment 6 bases; nucleotides outside the gene matches: 11. CDR3 amino acids: CSAPRGTSGSDTQYF. The CDR3 region has the DNA TGCAGTGCCCCCCGGGGGACTAGCGGTAGTGATACGCAGTATTTT.

This clonotype was observed at least ten times. This chain links TRBV5-5 with TRBJ2-1; D may match TRBD1 or TRBD2 (6 bases each). Trimming pared 0 bases from V and 10 bases from J, leaving 8 bases between. The V gene's germline CDR1 is SGHKS and CDR2 YYEKEE (reference sequence). The CDR3 is made up of 12 amino acids. CDR3 sequence: CASSLDGGEQFF. CDR3 DNA sequence: TGTGCCAGCAGCTTGGACGGGGGCGAGCAGTTCTTC.

The chain has TRBV7-9 and TRBJ2-2, with 8 bases that match TRBD2. Looked up from germline, CDR1 is SEHNR and CDR2 is FQNEAQ (reference sequence). Trimming removed 7 bases from V and 5 bases from J; junction bases left unmatched: 3. This CDR3 is built from 13 residues. CDR3 residues: CASTRGGTGELFF. In DNA form, the CDR3 reads TGTGCCAGCACACGGGGGGGGACCGGGGAGCTGTTTTTT.

This clonotype appeared many times. This sequence joins TRBV20-1 and TRBJ2-1; tentatively, D is TRBD1 (6 bases). V lost 2 bases to trimming and J lost 5 bases, with 10 bases between them. The CDR3 length is 13 residues. Germline CDR1 and CDR2: DFQATT and SNEGSKA (reference sequence). CDR3 DNA: TGCAGTGCTAGATGGGGGCAGAACAATGAGCAGTTCTTC. It encodes CSARWGQNNEQFF.

The CDR3 nucleotides read TGTGCCAGCAGCCAGGCAGACACCCAAGAGACCCAGTACTTC. Its protein product is CASSQADTQETQYF. The chain employs TRBV3-1 and TRBJ2-5, with D uncertain. This CDR3 contains 14 residues. V lost 3 bases, J lost 1 base, and 9 bases lay in between. Germline V lookup: CDR1 LGHDT, CDR2 YNNKEL (reference sequence).

The chain joins TRBV20-1 to TRBJ2-1, with 10 positions matching TRBD2. The CDR3 length is 15 residues. V lost 2 bases, J lost 3 bases, and 4 bases stayed unmatched. Germline V CDR1 and CDR2: DFQATT, SNEGSKA (reference sequence). The CDR3: CSARRLAGVYNEQFF. The CDR3 coding sequence is TGCAGTGCTAGACGGCTAGCGGGGGTCTACAATGAGCAGTTCTTC.

This clonotype showed up many times. V gene TRBV20-1 combines with J gene TRBJ1-1; 7 positions agree with TRBD1. This CDR3 is 13 amino acids long. The V gene's germline CDR1 is DFQATT and CDR2 SNEGSKA (reference sequence). With 5 bases clipped from V and 0 bases from J, the junction kept 3 bases outside the gene matches. The CDR3 coding sequence is TGCAGTGCTGGGGGACAGTTGAACACTGAAGCTTTCTTT. Encoded protein: CSAGGQLNTEAFF.

The rearrangement links TRBV7-9 to TRBJ1-1; TRBD1 is a possible D gene (6 bases). V was pared by 3 bases and J by 1 base, with 18 bases between. Germline V lookup: CDR1 SEHNR, CDR2 FQNEAQ (reference sequence). The CDR3 has 17 amino acids. DNA for the CDR3: TGTGCCAGCAGCTTTCCCGTCGTGGGGGCTGGGAACACTGAAGCTTTCTTT. Encoded protein: CASSFPVVGAGNTEAFF.

A few counts support this clonotype. The chain links TRBV20-1 to TRBJ2-5, with TRBD1 matching 9 bases. Germline CDR1 DFQATT, CDR2 SNEGSKA (reference sequence). Trimming removed 6 bases from V and 3 bases from J; junction bases left unmatched: 11. The CDR3 spans 15 residues. The CDR3 bases are TGCAGTGCAAGGGGCCGGACAGGGGTGAAAGAGACCCAGTACTTC. This codes for CSARGRTGVKETQYF.

The J gene is TRBJ1-2, the V gene TRBV4-1; D ambiguous. CDR3 length: 18 amino acids. Germline CDR1 is MGHRA and CDR2 is YSYEKL. Trimming removed 0 bases at V and 6 bases at J, with 23 bases between. CDR3 sequence: CASSQDSFGRGGIDGYTF. The CDR3 region has the DNA TGCGCCAGCAGCCAAGATTCGTTTGGTCGCGGAGGGATAGATGGCTACACCTTC.

This clonotype has a handful of counts. The rearrangement joins TRBV20-1 to TRBJ2-1; TRBD2 aligns across 8 bases. The V segment lost 2 bases and the J segment 10 bases; nucleotides outside the gene matches: 4. CDR3 size: 12 residues. The germline CDR1 and CDR2 sequences are DFQATT and SNEGSKA (reference sequence). The CDR3 sequence: CSARRREGEQFF. In DNA form, the CDR3 reads TGCAGTGCTAGACGCCGGGAGGGAGAGCAGTTCTTC.

This clonotype has more than one count but fewer than ten. The rearrangement links TRBV20-1 to TRBJ2-1, with 8 bases matching TRBD2. The CDR3 runs to 14 residues. After removal of 5 bases from V and 3 bases from J, the junction contained 6 bases not matched to a gene. Germline CDR1 is DFQATT and CDR2 is SNEGSKA (reference sequence). The CDR3 nucleotides are TGCAGTGCTCCCGGGGGGGACGTCTACAATGAGCAGTTCTTC. It yields the protein CSAPGGDVYNEQFF.

This clonotype has only a few counts. This chain links TRBV6-1 with TRBJ2-2; D unclear. CDR1 and CDR2 from the germline V gene are MNHNS and SASEGT. Trimming removed 6 bases at V and 4 bases at J, with 12 bases between. The CDR3 contains 14 residues. CDR3 residues: CASRRGPLTGELFF. The CDR3 nucleotides are TGTGCCAGCAGACGCGGACCGCTCACCGGGGAGCTGTTTTTT.

This clonotype was detected only a few times. The rearrangement uses TRBV27 and TRBJ2-1; D gene uncertain. V lost 5 bases and J lost 7, with 15 bases in between. This CDR3 is built from 14 residues. Per germline, CDR1 MNHEY and CDR2 SMNVEV (reference sequence). Here the CDR3 DNA reads TGTGCCAGCAGTGGCCGGTGGGCTGGAAATGAGCAGTTCTTC. The encoded protein is CASSGRWAGNEQFF.

The table lists this clonotype with a few counts. The chain links TRBV7-8 to TRBJ2-3; 11 nucleotides line up with TRBD1. The germline V gene has CDR1 SGHVS and CDR2 FQNEAQ. The V and J ends lost 5 bases and 5 bases, in that order; junction bases with no gene match: 12. The CDR3 has 17 amino acids. This CDR3 is CASSPTGTGGRLDTQYF. CDR3 nucleotide sequence: TGTGCCAGCAGCCCCACCGGGACAGGGGGAAGATTAGATACGCAGTATTTT. Supplemented by reference TRBV7-8 and TRBJ2-3, the full variable domain reads GAGVSQSPRYKVAKRGQDVALRCDPISGHVSLFWYQQALGQGPEFLTYFQNEAQLDKSGLPSDRFFAERPEGSVSTLKIQRTQQEDSAVYLCASSPTGTGGRLDTQYFGPGTRLTVL.

CDR3 bases: TGCAGTGCCAGGCCCCCTTGGGTTACCGTCCACAATGAGCAGTTCTTC. It is translated as CSARPPWVTVHNEQFF. The chain couples TRBV20-1 to TRBJ2-1; D is ambiguous. V dropped 6 bases and J dropped 5 bases, with 23 bases sitting between them. Germline loops: CDR1 DFQATT, CDR2 SNEGSKA (reference sequence). This CDR3 is 16 amino acids long.

This clonotype was seen repeatedly, ten times or more. The V and J genes are TRBV5-1 and TRBJ2-7; 14 bases agree with TRBD2. CDR1 is SGHRS, CDR2 YFSETQ, per germline. With V trimmed by 4 bases and J by 7 bases, 10 bases remained unmatched. CDR3 length equals 16 residues. CDR3 sequence reads: CASSPRLAGGPEEQYF. For the CDR3, the DNA is TGCGCCAGCAGCCCTCGACTAGCGGGGGGGCCCGAAGAGCAGTACTTC.

The genes are TRBV29-1 and TRBJ2-1; TRBD1 matches at 10 bases. Germline CDR1 SQVTM, CDR2 ANQGSEA. Germline trimming cut 7 bases from V and 9 bases from J; bases unmatched to any gene: 9. CDR3 length equals 13 residues. The CDR3 loop is CSGGTGAASEQFF. CDR3 in DNA: TGCAGCGGTGGGACAGGGGCGGCCTCTGAGCAGTTCTTC.

This chain joins TRBV19 and TRBJ1-5; D remains ambiguous. The germline CDR1 and CDR2 sequences are LNHDA and SQIVND (reference sequence). The CDR3 consists of 14 residues. V gave up 3 bases and J gave up 4 bases, with 10 bases separating them. The CDR3 coding sequence is TGTGCCAGTAGTATGATGCTGTCGAATCAGCCCCAGCATTTT. This sequence encodes CASSMMLSNQPQHF.

Only a few counts were recorded for this clonotype. The chain has TRBV20-1 and TRBJ2-7; D could derive from TRBD1 or TRBD2 (6 bases each). The CDR3 sequence is 11 residues long. Trimming shortened V by 6 bases and J by 4 bases, and 10 bases separated the two germline ends. Germline values: CDR1 DFQATT, CDR2 SNEGSKA (reference sequence). Here the CDR3 DNA reads TGCAGTGCCCCGGGGGCTTACGAGCAGTACTTC. It encodes CSAPGAYEQYF.

This clonotype turned up a few times. CDR3 region: CSAPWEAHEQYF. The CDR3 bases are TGCAGTGCCCCCTGGGAGGCACACGAGCAGTACTTC. The V gene is TRBV20-1, the J gene TRBJ2-7, with D perhaps matching TRBD2 (6 bases). From germline, CDR1 is DFQATT and CDR2 SNEGSKA (reference sequence). Trimming removed 6 bases from V and 5 bases from J, with 14 bases in between. CDR3 length equals 12 residues.

V and J are TRBV7-3 and TRBJ2-7; tentatively, D is TRBD2 (5 bases). CDR1 SGHTA and CDR2 FQGTGA come from the germline V gene. The CDR3 loop spans 14 amino acids. The V gene lost 3 bases and the J gene lost 5 bases, with 14 bases spanning the gap. This CDR3 is CASSFRGLTDEQYF. The CDR3 region has the DNA TGTGCCAGCAGCTTCCGGGGTTTGACCGACGAGCAGTACTTC.

V gene TRBV20-1 combines with J gene TRBJ2-5; D might be TRBD2 (6 bases). The CDR3 has 14 amino acids. V was cut by 1 base and J by 5 bases, with 14 bases left in between. The germline CDR1 and CDR2 sequences are DFQATT and SNEGSKA (reference sequence). CDR3 sequence reads: CSARVGGKGETQYF. CDR3 nucleotide sequence: TGCAGTGCTAGAGTAGGCGGGAAGGGTGAGACCCAGTACTTC.

The chain joins TRBV27 to TRBJ2-2, with TRBD2 as a possible D gene (6 bases). The CDR3 is 16 amino acids. The germline CDR1 and CDR2 sequences are MNHEY and SMNVEV (reference sequence). The germline V and J ends were trimmed by 2 bases and 8 bases, with 18 bases remaining between them. The CDR3 is CASSLNRGTRTGELFF. In DNA form, the CDR3 reads TGTGCCAGCAGTTTAAACCGCGGGACCCGTACGGGGGAGCTGTTTTTT.

The chain employs TRBV11-2 and TRBJ1-6; D is undetermined. Per germline, CDR1 SGHAT and CDR2 FQNNGV. This CDR3 has 14 residues. V was cut by 5 bases and J by 4 bases, with 9 bases left in between. CDR3 in amino acids: CASSLREYNSPLHF. CDR3 DNA: TGTGCCAGCAGCCTTCGGGAGTATAATTCACCCCTCCACTTT.

This clonotype was recorded a few times. The chain recombines TRBV12-3 or TRBV12-4 with TRBJ2-7; 10 nucleotides agree with TRBD1. The CDR3 totals 20 residues. After removal of 4 bases from V and 4 bases from J, the junction contained 22 bases not matched to a gene. CDR3 region: CASSSTLPRDRGGWNYEQYF. DNA for the CDR3: TGTGCCAGCAGTTCGACCCTCCCCCGGGACAGGGGAGGCTGGAATTACGAGCAGTACTTC.

This clonotype was counted many times. The CDR3 is CASRRTASTDTQYF. For the CDR3, the DNA is TGCGCCAGCCGGAGGACAGCTAGCACAGATACGCAGTATTTT. V is TRBV5-1 and J is TRBJ2-3; TRBD1 might be the D (6 bases). CDR3 length: 14 amino acids. CDR1 is SGHRS, CDR2 YFSETQ, per germline. Trimming left V 7 bases short and J 0 bases short, with 12 bases between.